This is a list of T cell receptor beta chains from one sample in a study of neurological immune-mediated disorders. TCRdb ran MiXCR on the 5' RACE reads and lists one entry per CDR3 protein. The repertoire has tens of thousands of distinct CDR3 sequences, 4% to 5.5% of them found once; the top ten carry 2.5% to 3%. Sequencing was carried out using PBMCs. These receptors were collected from a man between 50 and 59 years old with multiple sclerosis. Both conserved end residues are part of each CDR3. D genes are given only for firm matches. Rows may omit the clone size; those that give it use once, few, many or a size class.

D gene	J gene	clone size	V gene	CDR3 protein	CDR3 DNA
-	TRBJ2-5	few	TRBV29-1	CSAEGGNVETQYF	TGCAGCGCCGAGGGGGGGAACGTGGAGACCCAGTACTTC
TRBD1	TRBJ1-6	many	TRBV5-1	CASSGMTGGGSPLNF	TGCGCCAGCAGCGGGATGACAGGGGGTGGCTCACCCCTCAACTTT
-	TRBJ2-5	many	TRBV20-1	CSARVFGQLQETQYF	TGCAGTGCTAGAGTCTTCGGGCAATTACAAGAGACCCAGTACTTC
TRBD2	TRBJ2-3	many	TRBV5-1	CASSPQTSARVDTQYF	TGCGCCAGCAGCCCGCAGACTAGCGCAAGGGTAGATACGCAGTATTTT
TRBD1	TRBJ2-7	many	TRBV20-1	CSARDRTGVPFYEQYF	TGCAGTGCTAGAGACCGGACAGGGGTCCCTTTTTACGAGCAGTACTTC
-	TRBJ2-7	many	TRBV4-1	CASSQGRGPIYEQYF	TGCGCCAGCAGCCAAGGCAGGGGTCCGATCTACGAGCAGTACTTC
TRBD1	TRBJ1-5	-	TRBV29-1	CSVMTGGNQPQHF	TGCAGCGTTATGACAGGGGGCAATCAGCCCCAGCATTTT
-	TRBJ2-3	many	TRBV29-1	CSSSTSTGTDTQYF	TGCAGCTCGTCAACTAGTACAGGCACAGATACGCAGTATTTT
TRBD1	TRBJ2-1	many	TRBV5-1	CASSLERDRKYNEQFF	TGCGCCAGCAGCTTGGAACGGGACAGAAAGTACAATGAGCAGTTCTTC
-	TRBJ1-2	many	TRBV6-6	CASSSFTWANYGYTF	TGTGCCAGCAGTTCCTTTACTTGGGCTAACTATGGCTACACCTTC
-	TRBJ2-2	many	TRBV6-5	CASSPTGWTGELFF	TGTGCCAGCAGTCCCACAGGGTGGACCGGGGAGCTGTTTTTT
-	TRBJ2-3	many	TRBV20-1	CSAHRSGASTDTQYF	TGCAGTGCGCACCGTAGCGGAGCGAGCACAGATACGCAGTATTTT
-	TRBJ1-6	-	TRBV7-6	CASSLMDSPLNF	TGTGCCAGCAGCTTAATGGATTCACCCCTCAACTTT
-	TRBJ1-6	many	TRBV6-1	CASTGDSPLHF	TGTGCCAGCACCGGAGATTCACCCCTCCACTTT
TRBD1	TRBJ2-3	many	TRBV6-4	CASSEGQGADTQYF	TGTGCCAGCAGTGAGGGACAGGGGGCAGATACGCAGTATTTT
-	TRBJ2-1	many	TRBV12-3/TRBV12-4	CASSLWQNEQFF	TGTGCCAGCAGTTTATGGCAAAATGAGCAGTTCTTC
-	TRBJ2-7	many	TRBV7-2	CASSLWQGYYEQYF	TGTGCCAGCAGCTTATGGCAGGGTTACTACGAGCAGTACTTC
-	TRBJ2-7	many	TRBV20-1	CSAREDKPYEQYF	TGCAGTGCTAGAGAGGATAAACCCTACGAGCAGTACTTC
TRBD2	TRBJ2-3	many	TRBV3-1	CASSRSGTPRTDTQYF	TGTGCCAGCAGTCGGAGCGGGACCCCTCGCACAGATACGCAGTATTTT
-	TRBJ2-2	many	TRBV5-1	CASSYLGIAGSGELFF	TGCGCCAGCAGTTATCTCGGGATAGCTGGGTCCGGGGAGCTGTTTTTT
-	TRBJ1-6	medium-sized	TRBV7-9	CASSFGQGAHHSPLNF	-
-	TRBJ2-5	many	TRBV5-1	CASSSRGGFQETQYF	TGCGCCAGCAGCTCCCGGGGCGGATTCCAAGAGACCCAGTACTTC
-	TRBJ2-7	many	TRBV20-1	CSARHPTRSYEQYF	TGCAGTGCTAGACATCCCACCCGCTCCTACGAGCAGTACTTC
TRBD1	TRBJ2-7	many	TRBV5-1	CASSTRDRSSYEQYF	TGCGCCAGCAGCACCCGGGACAGGAGCTCCTACGAGCAGTACTTC
-	TRBJ2-3	many	TRBV28	CASSPGTTNTDTQYF	TGTGCCAGCAGCCCCGGGACCACGAACACAGATACGCAGTATTTT
-	TRBJ1-6	many	TRBV6-5	CASSYAQGFVSPLHF	TGTGCCAGCAGTTACGCCCAGGGGTTTGTTTCACCCCTCCACTTT
TRBD1	TRBJ2-7	-	TRBV5-1	CASSLALQGASYEQYF	TGCGCCAGCAGCCTAGCCCTCCAGGGGGCATCCTACGAGCAGTACTTC
-	TRBJ2-7	many	TRBV7-9	CASLGGYEQYF	TGTGCCAGCCTCGGCGGCTACGAGCAGTACTTC
-	TRBJ2-3	-	TRBV6-1	CASSEGQGPDTQYF	TGTGCCAGCAGTGAAGGGCAGGGACCAGATACGCAGTATTTT
-	TRBJ2-7	many	TRBV4-1	CASSQDSEQIYYEQYF	TGCGCCAGCAGCCAAGATTCAGAACAGATCTACTACGAGCAGTACTTC
TRBD2	TRBJ2-3	many	TRBV20-1	CSASPPLAGASDTQYF	TGCAGTGCTAGCCCTCCTTTAGCGGGGGCCTCAGATACGCAGTATTTT
-	TRBJ1-5	many	TRBV7-8	CASSLTTGINNQPQHF	TGTGCCAGCAGCCTTACCACAGGTATTAACAATCAGCCCCAGCATTTT
-	TRBJ2-3	many	TRBV29-1	CSVAWGANTDTQYF	TGCAGCGTTGCCTGGGGGGCGAACACAGATACGCAGTATTTT
TRBD1	TRBJ1-5	many	TRBV28	CASRRQGSQPQHF	TGTGCCAGCAGGAGACAGGGGAGTCAGCCCCAGCATTTT
-	TRBJ1-4	many	TRBV20-1	CSAKGRQEEKLFF	TGCAGTGCTAAAGGACGGCAGGAAGAAAAACTGTTTTTT
TRBD2	TRBJ2-1	-	TRBV29-1	CSVERMDSGRSYEQFF	TGCAGCGTTGAAAGGATGGACAGCGGGAGGTCGTATGAGCAGTTCTTC
-	TRBJ1-1	-	TRBV14	CATRKSTRDTEAFF	TGTGCCACCCGAAAGAGTACGAGGGACACTGAAGCTTTCTTT
TRBD2	TRBJ2-7	many	TRBV4-1	CASSQTSGGSYEQYF	TGCGCCAGCAGCCAAACTAGCGGGGGTTCCTACGAGCAGTACTTC
TRBD2	TRBJ2-7	many	TRBV20-1	CSARDGLAGASRYEQYF	TGCAGTGCTAGAGATGGGCTAGCGGGAGCCTCGCGCTACGAGCAGTACTTC
TRBD1	TRBJ1-2	many	TRBV28	CASSLGQYGYTF	TGTGCCAGCAGTTTGGGACAGTATGGCTACACCTTC